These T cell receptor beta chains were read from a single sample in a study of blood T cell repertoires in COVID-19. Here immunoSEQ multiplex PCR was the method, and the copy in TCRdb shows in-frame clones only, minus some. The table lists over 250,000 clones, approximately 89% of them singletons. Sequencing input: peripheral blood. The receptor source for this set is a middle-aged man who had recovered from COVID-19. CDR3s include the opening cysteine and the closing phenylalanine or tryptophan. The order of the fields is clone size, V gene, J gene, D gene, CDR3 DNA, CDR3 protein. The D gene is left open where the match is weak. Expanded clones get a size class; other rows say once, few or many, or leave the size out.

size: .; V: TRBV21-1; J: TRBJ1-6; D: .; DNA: TGTGCCAGCAGCAAAGTTAAGGAGAACAATTCACCCCTCCACTTT; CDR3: CASSKVKENNSPLHF
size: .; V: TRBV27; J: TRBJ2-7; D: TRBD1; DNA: TGTGCCAGCAGTCCGGGACAGGGGCTCGAGCAGTACTTC; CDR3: CASSPGQGLEQYF
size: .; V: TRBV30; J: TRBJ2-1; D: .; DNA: TGTGCCTGGAGTTTCCGACTACACGGGGAGTTCTTC; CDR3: CAWSFRLHGEFF
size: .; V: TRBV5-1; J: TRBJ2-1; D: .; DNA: TGCGCCAGCAGCTTGGCCCCACTCGCCCAGGGCTCCTACAATGAGCAGTTCTTC; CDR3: CASSLAPLAQGSYNEQFF
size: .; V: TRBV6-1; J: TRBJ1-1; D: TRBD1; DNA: TGTGCCAGCAGCCTCGGACAGGGTGAAGCTTTCTTT; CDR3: CASSLGQGEAFF
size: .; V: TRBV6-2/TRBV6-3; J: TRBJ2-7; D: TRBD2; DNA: TGTGCCAGCAGTTACGGTCTAGCGGTAACCTACGAGCAGTACTTC; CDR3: CASSYGLAVTYEQYF
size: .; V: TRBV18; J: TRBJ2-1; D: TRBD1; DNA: TGTGCCAGCTCACCTCCGTCGGACAGGTACAATGAGCAGTTCTTC; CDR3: CASSPPSDRYNEQFF
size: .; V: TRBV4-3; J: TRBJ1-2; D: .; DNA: TGCGCCAGCAGCGTCGTGGCGGAAGGCACCTATGGCTACACCTTC; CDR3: CASSVVAEGTYGYTF
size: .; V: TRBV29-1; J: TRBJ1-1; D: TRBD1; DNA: TGCAGCGCCTTACACACAGGGGGTTCTGAAGCTTTCTTT; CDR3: CSALHTGGSEAFF
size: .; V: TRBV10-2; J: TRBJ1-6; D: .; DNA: TGCGCCAGCACTGGGTCGAGGACTACTAATCTTAATTCACCCCTCCACTTT; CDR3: CASTGSRTTNLNSPLHF
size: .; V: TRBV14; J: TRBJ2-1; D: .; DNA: TGTGCCAGCAGCCAAGTCGGAACAGGGACTAACCTCATGGATGAGCAGTTCTTC; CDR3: CASSQVGTGTNLMDEQFF
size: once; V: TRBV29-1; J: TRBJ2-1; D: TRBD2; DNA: TGCAGCGCCCTGGGGCGGGAGCGGGTGCAGTTCTTC; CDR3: CSALGRERVQFF
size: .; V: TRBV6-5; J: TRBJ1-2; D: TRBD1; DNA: TGTGCCAGCAGTTACTTGGGACAGCCGCCTAACTATGGCTACACCTTC; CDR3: CASSYLGQPPNYGYTF
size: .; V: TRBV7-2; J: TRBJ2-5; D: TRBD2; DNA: TGTGCCAGCAGCTTACTAGCGGGAAGGGAGACCCAGTACTTC; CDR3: CASSLLAGRETQYF
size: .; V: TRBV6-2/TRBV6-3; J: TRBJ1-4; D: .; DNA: TGTGCCAGCAGCCCGGACAGACTCGTTGGAAAACTGTTTTTT; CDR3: CASSPDRLVGKLFF
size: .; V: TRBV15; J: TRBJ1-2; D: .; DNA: TGTGCCACCAGCAGAGAGCAGGGATTCTATGGCTACACCTTC; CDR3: CATSREQGFYGYTF
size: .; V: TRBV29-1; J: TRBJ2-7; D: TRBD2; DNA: TGCAGCGTTTCCCGACTAGCGGGCCGGCTCGAGCAGTACTTC; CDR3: CSVSRLAGRLEQYF
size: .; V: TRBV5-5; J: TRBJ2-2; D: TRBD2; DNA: TGTGCCAGCAGCTTGAGCGGGGGGGCAACCGGGGAGCTGTTTTTT; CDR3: CASSLSGGATGELFF
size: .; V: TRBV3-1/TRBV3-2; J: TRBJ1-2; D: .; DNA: TGTGCCAGCAGCCTACCAGGGGCGGTTGACTATGGCTACACCTTC; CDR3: CASSLPGAVDYGYTF
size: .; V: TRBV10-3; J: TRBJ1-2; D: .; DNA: TGTGCCATCAGTGAGCGGACCCTACAGGGTTTCGGCTACACCTTC; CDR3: CAISERTLQGFGYTF
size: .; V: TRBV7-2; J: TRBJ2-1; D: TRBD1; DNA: TGTGCCAGCACCGTACAAGGGACAGGGGGGACACCTTTGCTCAATGAGCAGTTCTTC; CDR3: CASTVQGTGGTPLLNEQFF
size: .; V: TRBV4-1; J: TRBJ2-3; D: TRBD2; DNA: TGCGCCAGCAGCCATCCGACTAGCGGCACAGATACGCAGTATTTT; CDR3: CASSHPTSGTDTQYF
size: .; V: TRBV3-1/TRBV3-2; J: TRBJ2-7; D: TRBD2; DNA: TGTGCCAGCAGTTGGAGACTAGCCGGTGACGAGCAGTACTTC; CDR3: CASSWRLAGDEQYF
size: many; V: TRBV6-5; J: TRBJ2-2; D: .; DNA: TGTGCCAGCAGCAGGGGAGTAAACACCGGGGAGCTGTTTTTT; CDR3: CASSRGVNTGELFF